The 21 T cell receptor beta chains listed next were all sequenced from one sample in a study of beta chain features in type 1 diabetes. No antigen has been assigned to these receptors. General study findings and limits: Among all four CD4+ subsets, Type 1 diabetes patients had TCRB CDR3s that were moderately but significantly shorter.

Since all of the isolated RNA was reverse transcribed, expressed TCRB transcripts were what got sequenced. The table came from immunoSEQ multiplex PCR; TCRdb's copy has only in-frame clones and leaves some out. The data show over 600,000 clones, around 12% seen once. Sequenced sample: naive CD4+ T cells from blood. The origin of the receptors is a man aged 25-45 years with type 1 diabetes.

In its sample, this clone was seen a few times. The chain recombines TRBV15 with TRBJ2-2; the D call may be TRBD1 or TRBD2 (5 bases each). CDR1 LNHNV and CDR2 YYDKDF come from the germline V gene (reference sequence). Trimming removed 1 base at V and 4 bases at J, with 28 bases between. The CDR3 runs to 21 residues. The CDR3 DNA reads as TGTGCCACCAGCAGAGGGGTATTAACAGGAGGATTAGGTCTTGGCACCGGGGAGCTGTTTTTT. This translates into CATSRGVLTGGLGLGTGELFF.

This clone was seen ten or more times. The chain combines TRBV16 with TRBJ1-4, with D perhaps TRBD1 (6 bases). Trimming left V 4 bases short and J 8 bases short, with 14 bases between. Germline V lookup: CDR1 KGHSY, CDR2 FQNENV. The CDR3 has 14 amino acids. CDR3 DNA sequence: TGTGCCAGCAGCCTCCAACAGGGCCGGGAAAAACTGTTTTTT. It translates to CASSLQQGREKLFF.

This clone occurred a few times. The chain links TRBV7-9 to TRBJ2-1; 7 bases line up with TRBD1. The CDR3 runs to 13 residues. The V gene end was trimmed by 5 bases and the J gene end by 8 bases; junction bases not matched to a gene: 6. The germline CDR1 and CDR2 sequences are SEHNR and FQNEAQ (reference sequence). The chain's CDR3 is CASSIEGGDEQFF. In DNA, the CDR3 is TGTGCCAGCAGCATTGAAGGGGGCGATGAGCAGTTCTTC.

This clone was found a few times. The V and J genes are TRBV30 and TRBJ1-2, with a weak D call TRBD1 (5 bases). Looked up from germline, CDR1 is GTSNPN and CDR2 is SVGIG (reference sequence). V was shortened by 2 bases and J by 12 bases, with 19 bases between the two germline ends. The CDR3 contains 13 residues. The CDR3 protein is CAWSPTGLQANTF. The CDR3 DNA sequence: TGTGCCTGGAGTCCCACGGGACTGCAGGCGAACACCTTC. The full variable domain, in which reference TRBV30 and TRBJ1-2 provide the parts outside the CDR3, is SQTIHQWPATLVQPVGSPLSLECTVEGTSNPNLYWYRQAAGRGLQLLFYSVGIGQISSEVPQNLSASRPQDRQFILSSKKLLLSDSGFYLCAWSPTGLQANTFGSGTRLTVV.

The chain joins TRBV10-3 to TRBJ1-2; D unclear. Trimming stripped 3 bases from V and 0 bases from J, with 8 bases between. The CDR3 runs 14 residues. The germline V gene has CDR1 ENHRY and CDR2 SYGVKD. CDR3 DNA: TGTGCCATCAGTGACTACAGATCTAACTATGGCTACACCTTC. Translating it yields CAISDYRSNYGYTF.

V usage is TRBV6-6 and J usage is TRBJ2-3; maybe TRBD1 (5 bases). CDR3 length equals 11 residues. Looked up from germline, CDR1 is MNHNY and CDR2 is SVGAGI (reference sequence). V lost 8 bases, J lost 4 bases, and 7 bases lay in between. For the CDR3, the DNA is TGTGCCAGCCAGACAGCAGATACGCAGTATTTT. Protein sequence: CASQTADTQYF.

This clone was counted between two and nine times. As DNA, the CDR3 is TGTGCCTGGGGCCGGGCGCGGTTTGAGACCCAGTACTTC. This translates into CAWGRARFETQYF. V usage is TRBV30 and J usage is TRBJ2-5; D not certain. V shed 5 bases and J shed 5 bases, with 15 bases lying between them. The CDR3 sequence is 13 residues long. Germline lookup yields CDR1 GTSNPN and CDR2 SVGIG (reference sequence).

The V gene is TRBV13, the J gene TRBJ1-4; 10 bases map to TRBD1. V shed 3 bases and J 6 bases; nucleotides not matched to a gene: 4. CDR1 PRHDT and CDR2 FYEKMQ come from the germline V gene (reference sequence). This CDR3 region has 15 residues. In nucleotides, the CDR3 is TGTGCCAGCAGCTTTTCCGGGACAGGGGATGAAAAACTGTTTTTT. Translated, it gives CASSFSGTGDEKLFF.

This clone was counted between two and nine times. The chain has TRBV5-1 and TRBJ2-2, with D unresolved. Looked up from germline, CDR1 is SGHRS and CDR2 is YFSETQ. V lost 1 base and J 6 bases, leaving 10 bases between the germline ends. CDR3 length: 14 amino acids. CDR3 residues: CASSLLAVAGELFF. Here the CDR3 DNA reads TGCGCCAGCAGCTTGTTGGCAGTGGCCGGGGAGCTGTTTTTT.

The V and J genes are TRBV4-2 and TRBJ2-7; 7 bases fit TRBD1. This CDR3 is built from 19 residues. CDR1 LGHNA and CDR2 YNFKEQ come from the germline V gene. V lost 1 base, J lost 0 bases, and 15 bases stayed unmatched. This CDR3 is CASSQVQTGNERSSYEQYF. DNA of the CDR3: TGTGCCAGCAGCCAAGTACAGACAGGGAATGAAAGGAGCTCCTACGAGCAGTACTTC.

This sequence joins TRBV14 and TRBJ1-2; 7 positions match TRBD1. The CDR3 is 13 amino acids. J gave up 11 bases and V 5 bases, and 11 bases lay outside the gene matches. Germline values: CDR1 SGHDN, CDR2 FVKESK. CDR3 in amino acids: CASSSFLQGKYTF. The CDR3 bases are TGTGCCAGCAGCTCCTTTCTACAGGGGAAATACACCTTC.

This clone was seen a handful of times. Other DNA sequences in this sample translate to the same CDR3. CDR3 sequence reads: CASSRGQGNQPQHF. As DNA, the CDR3 is TGTGCCAGCAGCCGCGGACAGGGGAATCAGCCCCAGCATTTT. The genes are TRBV6-5 and TRBJ1-5; TRBD1 aligns across 9 bases. The CDR3 extends over 14 amino acids. CDR1 MNHEY and CDR2 SVGAGI come from the germline V gene. Trimming at V came to 6 bases and at J to 4 bases, leaving 4 bases not matched to a gene.

This clone was seen more than once but under ten times. This CDR3 is also generated by other DNA sequences in the sample. V is TRBV30 and J is TRBJ1-5; 7 bases match TRBD1. The CDR3 runs to 13 residues. With 1 base clipped from V and 6 bases from J, the junction kept 3 bases outside the gene matches. CDR1 is GTSNPN and CDR2 is SVGIG in the germline V gene (reference sequence). As DNA, the CDR3 is TGTGCCTGGAGTGGACAGGGTAGTCAGCCCCAGCATTTT. This encodes CAWSGQGSQPQHF.

The chain carries TRBV6-1 and TRBJ2-1; 12 nucleotides line up with TRBD2. The CDR3 contains 15 residues. The ends lost 11 bases at V and 4 bases at J; junction bases unmatched: 9. Germline V gene lookup returns CDR1 MNHNS and CDR2 SASEGT. The CDR3 sequence is CAHGTSGGNYNEQFF. The CDR3 DNA reads as TGTGCCCACGGAACTAGCGGGGGGAATTACAATGAGCAGTTCTTC.

The sample holds a few counts of this clone. The genes are TRBV29-1 and TRBJ1-3; D gene unclear. This CDR3 has 14 amino acids. V shed 5 bases and J shed 0 bases, with 11 bases lying between them. CDR1 SQVTM and CDR2 ANQGSEA come from the germline V gene. The CDR3 nucleotides are TGCAGCGTTTCACCAGAGTCCTCTGGAAACACCATATATTTT. It codes for CSVSPESSGNTIYF.

The table lists this clone with a few counts. The chain joins TRBV7-2 to TRBJ2-5; no clear D gene. Germline V gene sequence: CDR1 SGHTA, CDR2 FQGNSA. This CDR3 spans 11 amino acids. V lost 4 bases and J 6 bases, leaving 6 bases between the germline ends. The CDR3 DNA reads as TGTGCCAGCAGCTCTGACCAGACCCAGTACTTC. The encoded protein is CASSSDQTQYF.

The table lists this clone with a few counts. The rearrangement uses TRBV5-4 and TRBJ2-5; D is uncertain. This CDR3 spans 13 amino acids. The V end was cut by 3 bases, the J end by 5 bases, with 11 bases between. CDR1 and CDR2 from the germline V gene are SGHNT and YYREEE (reference sequence). The CDR3 DNA reads TGTGCCAGCAGCTCCGCAACTAAGGAGACCCAGTACTTC. It specifies CASSSATKETQYF.

This clone was counted between two and nine times. The CDR3 region has the DNA TGTGCCAGCAGCTTTCGCGTTCCGGGACAAACCTACTACGAGCAGTACTTC. Protein product: CASSFRVPGQTYYEQYF. The V call is TRBV7-2, the J call TRBJ2-7; possible D gene TRBD1, 6 bases. The CDR3 runs 17 residues. Germline V CDR1 and CDR2: SGHTA, FQGNSA. The V gene lost 3 bases and the J gene lost 3 bases, with 21 bases spanning the gap.

The chain carries TRBV9 and TRBJ1-6; no firm D call. Per germline, CDR1 SGDLS and CDR2 YYNGEE. V was pared by 0 bases and J by 8 bases, with 12 bases between. The length of the CDR3 is 15 residues. The CDR3 nucleotides read TGTGCCAGCAGCGTAGATGGGGTCGGTGATTCACCCCTCCACTTT. It specifies CASSVDGVGDSPLHF.

V usage is TRBV6-5 and J usage is TRBJ1-2; no clear D. Germline assignment: CDR1 MNHEY and CDR2 SVGAGI. V lost 0 bases and J lost 4, with 9 bases in between. This CDR3 has 14 amino acids. Here the CDR3 DNA reads TGTGCCAGCAGTTACTCGCGGGTGGCCTATGGCTACACCTTC. It codes for CASSYSRVAYGYTF.

The chain employs TRBV4-3 and TRBJ2-6, with 8 bases lining up with TRBD1. The germline gives CDR1 LGHNA, CDR2 YSLEER. There are 16 residues in the CDR3. Trimming at V came to 3 bases and at J to 2 bases, leaving 3 bases not matched to a gene. CDR3: CASSHLTGAGANVLTF. Here the CDR3 DNA reads TGCGCCAGCAGCCACCTGACAGGGGCTGGGGCCAACGTCCTGACTTTC.